This entry lists 27 T cell receptor beta chains sequenced from one sample in a study of shared clonotypes between healthy human individuals. The table came from immunoSEQ multiplex PCR; TCRdb's copy has only in-frame clones and leaves some out. The sample includes more than 550,000 clones, roughly 91% of them seen just once. Sequenced material: memory CD8+ T cells from PBMCs. Subset given: CD45RO+ cells pooled with CCR7-negative TemRA cells. These receptors came from a man aged 18 to 30 in good health. Some clones in this sample may be carry-over from other donors' samples.

A single count supports this clone. The gene calls are TRBV27 and TRBJ1-2; tentative D call: TRBD1 (5 bases). Trimming stripped 4 bases from V and 3 bases from J, with 12 bases between. CDR3 length equals 14 residues. Germline lookup yields CDR1 MNHEY and CDR2 SMNVEV (reference sequence). CDR3 sequence reads: CASSSRDEDYGYTF. CDR3 DNA sequence: TGTGCCAGCAGTTCCAGGGATGAAGACTATGGCTACACCTTC.

This chain joins TRBV5-6 and TRBJ1-1; 9 nucleotides agree with TRBD1. CDR1 and CDR2 (germline): SGHDT, YYEEEE. The CDR3 is made up of 15 amino acids. V was clipped by 0 bases and J by 4 bases; unmatched bases: 4. The CDR3 reads CASSLARQGGTEAFF. DNA for the CDR3: TGTGCCAGCAGCTTGGCGCGACAGGGGGGCACTGAAGCTTTCTTT.

This chain links TRBV5-1 with TRBJ2-5; 7 bases are a match to TRBD1. The CDR3 has 15 residues. J lost 5 bases, V lost 4 bases, and 11 bases had no gene match. Germline V gives CDR1 SGHRS, CDR2 YFSETQ. CDR3 region: CASSSGQVSRETQYF. CDR3 in DNA: TGCGCCAGCAGCAGCGGACAGGTCTCGAGGGAGACCCAGTACTTC.

The chain recombines TRBV5-1 with TRBJ2-1; 8 bases match TRBD2. Trimming at V came to 0 bases and at J to 7 bases, leaving 6 bases not matched to a gene. There are 15 residues in the CDR3. The germline V gene has CDR1 SGHRS and CDR2 YFSETQ. CDR3 in DNA: TGCGCCAGCAGCTTGGAAGCGGGAGTGTCGAATGAGCAGTTCTTC. Its protein product is CASSLEAGVSNEQFF.

This chain uses TRBV6-5 with TRBJ1-5; D is perhaps TRBD1 (6 bases). The V gene lost 0 bases and the J gene lost 6 bases, with 12 bases spanning the gap. CDR3 size: 15 residues. Germline assignment: CDR1 MNHEY and CDR2 SVGAGI. The CDR3 spells CASSYSGGGGQPQHF. In DNA form, the CDR3 reads TGTGCCAGCAGTTACTCGGGGGGAGGGGGTCAGCCCCAGCATTTT.

This clone was seen more than once but under ten times. The rearrangement uses TRBV4-1 and TRBJ2-1, with 11 nucleotides matching TRBD2. Germline CDR1 MGHRA, CDR2 YSYEKL. This CDR3 contains 17 residues. The V gene end was trimmed by 0 bases and the J gene end by 2 bases; junction bases not matched to a gene: 3. CDR3 loop: CASSQDNSGRAYNEQFF. Here the CDR3 DNA reads TGCGCCAGCAGCCAAGATAATAGCGGGAGGGCCTACAATGAGCAGTTCTTC.

At least ten counts were recorded for this clone. The gene calls are TRBV10-3 and TRBJ2-5; the match to TRBD2 covers 14 bases. The CDR3 contains 14 residues. The ends lost 11 bases at V and 2 bases at J; junction bases unmatched: 4. Germline V CDR1 and CDR2: ENHRY, SYGVKD. The DNA for the CDR3 is TGTGCCGCTGGGACTAGCGGGAGTCAAGAGACCCAGTACTTC. Translation: CAAGTSGSQETQYF.

The chain carries TRBV2 and TRBJ2-5, with 12 bases that match TRBD2. After removal of 0 bases from V and 5 bases from J, the junction contained 10 bases not matched to a gene. The CDR3 spans 18 residues. Germline CDR1 SNHLY, CDR2 FYNNEI. DNA for the CDR3: TGTGCCAGCAGTGAAGCGCTTCTGAGACTAGCGGGAGTCGAGACCCAGTACTTC. It encodes CASSEALLRLAGVETQYF. Full variable domain (outside the CDR3, taken from reference TRBV2 and TRBJ2-5): EPEVTQTPSHQVTQMGQEVILRCVPISNHLYFYWYRQILGQKVEFLVSFYNNEISEKSEIFDDQFSVERPDGSNFTLKIRSTKLEDSAMYFCASSEALLRLAGVETQYFGPGTRLLVL.

Points on this clone: Additional DNA sequences in this sample encode the identical CDR3. The chain combines TRBV28 with TRBJ2-1; TRBD1 might be the D (6 bases). Trimming stripped 6 bases from V and 0 bases from J, with 12 bases between. The germline CDR1 and CDR2 sequences are MDHEN and SYDVKM. The CDR3 extends over 15 amino acids. The CDR3 DNA reads as TGTGCCAGCAGCCACAGGGCGAGCTCCTACAATGAGCAGTTCTTC. It translates to CASSHRASSYNEQFF.

The V call is TRBV9, the J call TRBJ2-1; 9 bases align to TRBD2. Germline V gene data show CDR1 as SGDLS and CDR2 as YYNGEE. The V segment lost 3 bases and the J segment 12 bases; nucleotides outside the gene matches: 19. The CDR3 loop spans 17 amino acids. The CDR3 loop reads CASSGSLREGAPLGQFF. CDR3 bases: TGTGCCAGCAGCGGCTCCCTGCGGGAGGGGGCCCCCTTAGGGCAGTTCTTC.

This clone was counted many times. The chain links TRBV18 to TRBJ2-7; 7 bases line up with TRBD1. Germline trimming cut 1 base from V and 5 bases from J; bases unmatched to any gene: 2. In germline, CDR1 is KGHSH, CDR2 LQKENI. The CDR3 loop spans 13 amino acids. The CDR3 sequence is CASSPLRGHEQYF. The CDR3 region has the DNA TGTGCCAGCTCACCACTGAGGGGGCACGAGCAGTACTTC.

This chain joins TRBV7-9 and TRBJ2-2, with 7 bases aligning to TRBD2. V gave up 3 bases and J gave up 5 bases; unmatched junction bases: 9. Germline CDR1 is SEHNR and CDR2 is FQNEAQ (reference sequence). The CDR3 runs 16 residues. CDR3 sequence reads: CASSFWTISGTGELFF. The DNA of the CDR3 is TGTGCCAGCAGCTTCTGGACGATTAGCGGGACCGGGGAGCTGTTTTTT.

J is TRBJ1-6 and V is TRBV7-9, with a possible D match to TRBD1 (5 bases). The CDR3 is 14 amino acids. Germline CDR1 SEHNR, CDR2 FQNEAQ (reference sequence). The V gene lost 3 bases and the J gene lost 7 bases, with 10 bases spanning the gap. DNA of the CDR3: TGTGCCAGCAGCTTTGCAGGGAACAATTCACCCCTCCACTTT. It encodes CASSFAGNNSPLHF.

This chain joins TRBV28 and TRBJ2-7; the D is unclear. Germline-derived CDR1 and CDR2 are MDHEN and SYDVKM. V gave up 7 bases and J gave up 0 bases, with 13 bases separating them. CDR3 length: 14 amino acids. CDR3 in amino acids: CASNYRSSSYEQYF. DNA of the CDR3: TGTGCCAGCAACTATCGCAGTAGCTCCTACGAGCAGTACTTC.

V usage is TRBV2 and J usage is TRBJ1-2, with a possible D match to TRBD1 (5 bases). The CDR3 contains 16 residues. Trimming took off 1 base at V and 2 bases at J, with 14 bases between the two ends. CDR1 and CDR2 from the germline V gene are SNHLY and FYNNEI. The CDR3 reads CASSEVRLGGNYGYTF. The CDR3 region has the DNA TGTGCCAGCAGTGAAGTCAGGCTCGGGGGAAACTATGGCTACACCTTC.

This sequence joins TRBV15 and TRBJ2-1, with D hard to call. V dropped 0 bases and J dropped 5 bases, with 11 bases sitting between them. This CDR3 comprises 15 residues. Germline V CDR1 and CDR2: LNHNV, YYDKDF (reference sequence). CDR3 in DNA: TGTGCCACCAGCAGAGAAGGTGAGGTAAACAATGAGCAGTTCTTC. Translated: CATSREGEVNNEQFF.

This clone has a single count. The rearrangement joins TRBV28 to TRBJ2-7, with unresolved D. The V end lost 1 base, the J end lost 1 base, and 11 bases lay between the germline ends. The CDR3 runs to 15 residues. CDR1 is MDHEN and CDR2 is SYDVKM in the germline V gene. Here the CDR3 DNA reads TGTGCCAGCAGTTTATCAGCGACTCTATCCTACGAGCAGTACTTC. Amino acids: CASSLSATLSYEQYF. The entire variable domain, with the rest obtained from reference TRBV28 and TRBJ2-7, is as follows: DVKVTQSSRYLVKRTGEKVFLECVQDMDHENMFWYRQDPGLGLRLIYFSYDVKMKEKGDIPEGYSVSREKKERFSLILESASTNQTSMYLCASSLSATLSYEQYFGPGTRLTVT.

The rearrangement uses TRBV5-1 and TRBJ2-7, with a possible D match to TRBD2 (5 bases). From germline, CDR1 is SGHRS and CDR2 YFSETQ. V was clipped by 7 bases and J by 6 bases, with 20 bases between them. CDR3 length: 14 amino acids. CDR3 nucleotides: TGCGCCAGCTCGGCCACTGCACCGGCGGGCGAGCAGTACTTC. It translates to CASSATAPAGEQYF.

J is TRBJ1-2 and V is TRBV15, with D hard to call. V gave up 0 bases and J gave up 4 bases, with 12 bases separating them. This CDR3 has 15 amino acids. The germline V gene has CDR1 LNHNV and CDR2 YYDKDF (reference sequence). CDR3 region: CATSRDGVEGYGYTF. The CDR3 DNA sequence: TGTGCCACCAGCAGAGATGGGGTCGAAGGCTATGGCTACACCTTC. Together with reference TRBV15 and TRBJ1-2, the CDR3 gives the full variable domain: DAMVIQNPRYQVTQFGKPVTLSCSQTLNHNVMYWYQQKSSQAPKLLFHYYDKDFNNEADTPDNFQSRRPNTSFCFLDIRSPGLGDTAMYLCATSRDGVEGYGYTFGSGTRLTVV.

The gene calls are TRBV28 and TRBJ1-5, with TRBD1 matching 12 bases. J was trimmed by 5 bases and V by 5 bases; bases with no gene match: 7. CDR1 is MDHEN, CDR2 SYDVKM, per germline. The CDR3 runs 16 residues. This CDR3 reads CASSHRWDRGHQPQHF. CDR3 nucleotides: TGTGCCAGCAGTCATAGGTGGGACAGGGGGCATCAGCCCCAGCATTTT. Looking up the rest from reference TRBV28 and TRBJ1-5 gives the full variable domain: DVKVTQSSRYLVKRTGEKVFLECVQDMDHENMFWYRQDPGLGLRLIYFSYDVKMKEKGDIPEGYSVSREKKERFSLILESASTNQTSMYLCASSHRWDRGHQPQHFGDGTRLSIL.

This clone has just one count. V usage is TRBV7-8 and J usage is TRBJ1-1; the D is unclear. The ends were cut back, 5 bases at V and 0 bases at J, with 13 bases in the middle. This CDR3 region has 15 residues. Germline V gives CDR1 SGHVS, CDR2 FQNEAQ. As DNA, the CDR3 is TGTGCCAGCAGCCTCCTGAGGGCTTTGAACACTGAAGCTTTCTTT. This encodes CASSLLRALNTEAFF. The whole variable domain, remainder taken from reference TRBV7-8 and TRBJ1-1, is GAGVSQSPRYKVAKRGQDVALRCDPISGHVSLFWYQQALGQGPEFLTYFQNEAQLDKSGLPSDRFFAERPEGSVSTLKIQRTQQEDSAVYLCASSLLRALNTEAFFGQGTRLTVV.

This chain joins TRBV7-9 and TRBJ2-1; TRBD1 aligns across 8 bases. V was clipped by 8 bases and J by 7 bases; unmatched bases: 10. The germline V gene encodes CDR1 SEHNR and CDR2 FQNEAQ (reference sequence). The CDR3 length is 14 residues. The CDR3 protein is CASGFQGARNEQFF. The CDR3 DNA follows: TGTGCCAGCGGATTTCAGGGGGCCAGGAATGAGCAGTTCTTC.

Of note for this clone: The sample has other DNA sequences that encode this CDR3 too. This chain uses TRBV6-6 with TRBJ2-5, with 8 bases fitting TRBD1. From germline, CDR1 is MNHNY and CDR2 SVGAGI (reference sequence). V lost 0 bases, J lost 5 bases, and 2 bases stayed unmatched. The CDR3 totals 14 residues. CDR3 loop: CASSYSPGGETQYF. The CDR3 DNA sequence: TGTGCCAGCAGTTACTCACCAGGGGGCGAGACCCAGTACTTC.

The chain uses TRBV19 and TRBJ2-7; D is ambiguous. CDR1 is LNHDA, CDR2 SQIVND, per germline (reference sequence). This CDR3 is 14 amino acids long. V lost 8 bases to trimming and J lost 0 bases, with 14 bases between them. The CDR3 DNA is TGTGCCAGTGGGGATCCCAAATTCTCCTACGAGCAGTACTTC. This sequence encodes CASGDPKFSYEQYF.

The chain carries TRBV11-2 and TRBJ2-7, with D perhaps matching TRBD1 (6 bases). Trimming left V 7 bases short and J 0 bases short, with 19 bases between. Per the germline V gene, CDR1 is SGHAT and CDR2 is FQNNGV. The CDR3 is 16 residues long. The CDR3: CASTARGATSSYEQYF. CDR3 DNA sequence: TGTGCCAGCACCGCCAGGGGCGCGACGAGCTCCTACGAGCAGTACTTC.

The V call is TRBV4-1, the J call TRBJ2-1; 11 bases fit TRBD2. V lost 0 bases, J lost 3 bases, and 4 bases stayed unmatched. Per the germline V gene, CDR1 is MGHRA and CDR2 is YSYEKL. The CDR3 sequence is 17 residues long. CDR3 protein: CASSQDWGTSGYNEQFF. As DNA, the CDR3 is TGCGCCAGCAGCCAAGATTGGGGGACTAGCGGCTACAATGAGCAGTTCTTC.

This chain connects TRBV5-6 to TRBJ2-1; perhaps D is TRBD1 or TRBD2 (5 bases each). Germline values: CDR1 SGHDT, CDR2 YYEEEE. The germline V and J ends were trimmed by 0 bases and 6 bases, with 13 bases remaining between them. The CDR3 covers 15 residues. The CDR3 DNA follows: TGTGCCAGCAGCTTGGAGGGGTTTGGGGGCAATGAGCAGTTCTTC. This translates into CASSLEGFGGNEQFF.